This T cell receptor (beta chain) was sequenced for a study of blood T cell repertoires in COVID-19. Study overall: There were acute and convalescent COVID-19 samples, and they came from the United States, Italy and Spain. In each case, the material was cDNA or gDNA derived from T cells, B-cell-depleted T cells, or PBMCs.

CDR3 length: 18 amino acids. CDR1 and CDR2 from the germline V gene are SGHRS and YFSETQ. V was pared by 0 bases and J by 2 bases, with 21 bases between. In the study's own analysis: Nucleated cell number was recorded as an estimate derived from reference gene primer amplification. Here immunoSEQ multiplex PCR was the method, and the copy in TCRdb shows in-frame clones only, minus some. From that table come the V and J calls and clone size; the DNA was used to work out D and trimming. This table has some 320,000 clones, 65% to 90% appearing once. The receptor was isolated from a human donor in a cohort sampled during active COVID-19. V and J are TRBV5-1 and TRBJ2-7; the D is unclear. The sample comprised peripheral blood. CDR3 sequence: CASSLGYVPSGQPYEQYF. The DNA of the CDR3 is TGCGCCAGCAGCTTGGGTTATGTTCCGTCAGGCCAACCCTACGAGCAGTACTTC. The variable domain in full, completed from reference TRBV5-1 and TRBJ2-7, reads KAGVTQTPRYLIKTRGQQVTLSCSPISGHRSVSWYQQTPGQGLQFLFEYFSETQRNKGNFPGRFSGRQFSNSRSEMNVSTLELGDSALYLCASSLGYVPSGQPYEQYFGPGTRLTVT.